This TCR beta chain was recovered during a study of shared clonotypes between healthy human individuals. Some clones are missing from TCRdb's copy, which holds only in-frame ones; the method was immunoSEQ multiplex PCR. The sample includes roughly 480,000 clones, around 80% of them seen just once. Germline assignment: CDR1 WSHSY and CDR2 SAAADI. With 3 bases removed from V and 10 bases from J, the gap between germline ends came to 7 bases. The CDR3 sequence is 11 residues long. The TCR comes from a woman in her forties in good health. Some clones in this sample may be carry-over from other donors' samples. Specimen: PBMCs. The rearrangement links TRBV10-2 to TRBJ2-1; no reliable D call. This CDR3 is CASSEVQEQFF. Written as DNA, the CDR3 is TGCGCCAGCAGTGAAGTGCAGGAGCAGTTCTTC.